This T cell receptor (beta chain) was identified during a study of blood T cell repertoires in COVID-19. Sequencing was performed with immunoSEQ multiplex PCR; in TCRdb, only in-frame clones are kept and a portion is missing. Here the sample spans tens of thousands of clones, approximately 85% being singletons. Material for sequencing was peripheral blood. This clonotype originated in a human donor with acute or convalescent COVID-19. The donor label of this sample is uncertain.

This CDR3 is CASSYGLAGGYEQYF. Written as DNA, the CDR3 is TGTGCCAGCAGTTACGGACTAGCGGGAGGCTACGAGCAGTACTTC. The V call is TRBV6-5, the J call TRBJ2-7; 14 bases are a match to TRBD2. The CDR3 has 15 amino acids. Germline CDR1 MNHEY, CDR2 SVGAGI. V gave up 2 bases and J gave up 3 bases; unmatched junction bases: 0.